What follows are 4 T cell receptor beta chains derived from one specimen sequenced in a study of cytomegalovirus exposure and HLA in healthy donors. PCR was performed using 60 Vbeta and 13 Jbeta primers. Using immunoSEQ multiplex PCR, the repertoire was profiled, and TCRdb retains in-frame clones only, with some absent. The sample consists of 150,000 to 200,000 clones, roughly 82% of them appearing once. Specimen: PBMCs. These TCRs come from a middle-aged man in good health and CMV-seropositive.

The gene calls are TRBV5-4 and TRBJ2-3; 7 positions match TRBD2. Germline V CDR1 and CDR2: SGHNT, YYREEE (reference sequence). Losses at the gene ends were 3 bases for V and 1 base for J; bases not matched to a gene: 11. CDR3 size: 17 residues. The CDR3 DNA is TGTGCCAGCAGCTCGTTTGGTGGGGGAGGGGGCACAGATACGCAGTATTTT. Translated, it gives CASSSFGGGGGTDTQYF.

In its sample, this clone was seen a few times. The rearrangement joins TRBV27 to TRBJ1-4, with D possibly matching TRBD1 (5 bases). The CDR3 contains 17 residues. Germline CDR1 is MNHEY and CDR2 is SMNVEV (reference sequence). Trimming took off 5 bases at V and 1 base at J, with 17 bases between the two ends. The CDR3 reads CASSPYPLGGTNEKLFF. CDR3 nucleotides: TGTGCCAGCAGTCCATACCCACTCGGGGGAACTAATGAAAAACTGTTTTTT.

The chain uses TRBV5-1 and TRBJ2-1; 7 positions match TRBD2. V shed 3 bases and J 7 bases; nucleotides not matched to a gene: 7. Germline V CDR1 and CDR2: SGHRS, YFSETQ. The CDR3 contains 14 residues. As DNA, the CDR3 is TGCGCCAGCAGCTCTTCCGGGACTAATAATGAGCAGTTCTTC. Protein sequence: CASSSSGTNNEQFF.

This chain connects TRBV6-1 to TRBJ1-6; 11 bases match TRBD1. The CDR3 spans 16 residues. Germline CDR1 MNHNS, CDR2 SASEGT. V lost 1 base, J lost 9 bases, and 5 bases stayed unmatched. The CDR3: CASSEGDRGFGSPLHF. For the CDR3, the DNA is TGTGCCAGCAGTGAAGGGGACAGGGGGTTCGGTTCACCCCTCCACTTT.